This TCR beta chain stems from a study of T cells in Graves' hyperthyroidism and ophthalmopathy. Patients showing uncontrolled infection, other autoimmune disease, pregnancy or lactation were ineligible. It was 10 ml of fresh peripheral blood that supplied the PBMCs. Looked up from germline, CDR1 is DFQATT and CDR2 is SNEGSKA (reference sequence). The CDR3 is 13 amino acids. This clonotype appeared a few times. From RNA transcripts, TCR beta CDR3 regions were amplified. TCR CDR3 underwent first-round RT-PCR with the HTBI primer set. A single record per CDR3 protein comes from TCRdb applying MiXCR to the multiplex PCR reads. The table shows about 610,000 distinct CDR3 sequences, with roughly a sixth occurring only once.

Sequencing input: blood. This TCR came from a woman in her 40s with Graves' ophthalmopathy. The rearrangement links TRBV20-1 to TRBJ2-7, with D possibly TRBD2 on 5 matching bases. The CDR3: CSAIGSASYEQYF. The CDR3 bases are TGCAGCGCGATAGGGAGTGCGTCCTACGAGCAGTACTTC.